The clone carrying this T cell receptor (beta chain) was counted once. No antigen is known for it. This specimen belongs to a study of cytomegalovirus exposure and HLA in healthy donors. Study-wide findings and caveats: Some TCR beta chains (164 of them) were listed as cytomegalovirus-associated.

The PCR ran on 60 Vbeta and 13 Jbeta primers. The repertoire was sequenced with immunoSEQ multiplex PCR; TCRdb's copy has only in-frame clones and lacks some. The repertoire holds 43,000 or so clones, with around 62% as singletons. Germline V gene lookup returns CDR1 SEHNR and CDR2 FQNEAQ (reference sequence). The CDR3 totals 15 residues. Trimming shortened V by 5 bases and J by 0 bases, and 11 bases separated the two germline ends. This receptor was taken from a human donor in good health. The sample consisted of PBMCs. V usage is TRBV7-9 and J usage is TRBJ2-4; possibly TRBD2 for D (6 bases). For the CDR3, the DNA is TGTGCCAGCAGCCCGCCGGGACTAGCCAAAAACATTCAGTACTTC. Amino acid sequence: CASSPPGLAKNIQYF.